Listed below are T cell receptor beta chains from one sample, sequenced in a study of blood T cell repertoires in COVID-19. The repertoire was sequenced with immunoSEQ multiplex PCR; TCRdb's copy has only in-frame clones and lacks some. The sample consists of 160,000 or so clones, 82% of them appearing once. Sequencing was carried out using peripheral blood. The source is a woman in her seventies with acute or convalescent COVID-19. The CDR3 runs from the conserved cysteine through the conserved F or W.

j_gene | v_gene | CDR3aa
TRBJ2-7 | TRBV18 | CASSPARGSYEQYF
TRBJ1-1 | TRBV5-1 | CASSLTTVNTEAFF
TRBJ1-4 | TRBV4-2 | CASSQGTGASTNEKLFF
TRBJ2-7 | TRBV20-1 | CSASPGGSYEQYF
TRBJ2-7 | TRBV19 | CASSGQGIYEQYF
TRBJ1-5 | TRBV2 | CASSDSRPYIPNQPQHF
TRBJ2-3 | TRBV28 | CASSFRGGAGTDTQYF
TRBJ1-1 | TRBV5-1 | CASSFNRNTEAFF
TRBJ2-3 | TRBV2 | CASRLQGASTDTQYF
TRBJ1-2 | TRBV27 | CASRLTGDYGYTF
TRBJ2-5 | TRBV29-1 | CSAETSGSTETQYF
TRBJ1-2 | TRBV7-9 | CATALGAGNYGYTF
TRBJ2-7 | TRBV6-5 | CASTMGWDTFYEQYF
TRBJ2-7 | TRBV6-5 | CASSYGGVTYEQYF
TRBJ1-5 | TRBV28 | CASSSTVINQPQHF
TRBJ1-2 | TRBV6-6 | CASSYSTGSGTDGYTF
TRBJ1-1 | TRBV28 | CASSTDRAEAFF
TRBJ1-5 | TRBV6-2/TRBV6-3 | CASSSRDRGFLHPGSNQPQHF
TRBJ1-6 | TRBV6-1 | CASSETGDINSPLHF
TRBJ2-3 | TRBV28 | CASKSPGQGGTDTQYF
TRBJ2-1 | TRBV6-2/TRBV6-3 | CASSETSPTYNEQFF
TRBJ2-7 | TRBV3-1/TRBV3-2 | CASSLTGYHEQYF
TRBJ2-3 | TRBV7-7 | CASSLSGTSTDTQYF
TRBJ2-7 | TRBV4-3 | CASSQDETVRSYEQYF
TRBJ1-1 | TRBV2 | CASSEIALNTEAFF
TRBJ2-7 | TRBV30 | CAWNILTGSEQYF
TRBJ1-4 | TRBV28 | CASSLWPIDAPGREKLFF
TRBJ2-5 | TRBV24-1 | CATSDLTSGVQETQYF
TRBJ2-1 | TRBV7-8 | CASSLEGRGSLDEQFF
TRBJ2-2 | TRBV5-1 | CASSRGYSNTGELFF
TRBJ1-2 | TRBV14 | CASSQGPPDIYSYGYTF
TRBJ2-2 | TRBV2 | CASSESRGGETGELFF
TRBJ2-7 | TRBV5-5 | CASTYAGDSYEQYF
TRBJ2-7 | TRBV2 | CAGSTKGTGSYEQYF
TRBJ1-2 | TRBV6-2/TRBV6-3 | CASSYRQDSNYGYTF
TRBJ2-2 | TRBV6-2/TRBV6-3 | CASSPLTSPSNTGELFF
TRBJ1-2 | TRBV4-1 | CASSQVGTGDYGYTF
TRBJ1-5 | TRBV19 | CASNPAGNQPQHF
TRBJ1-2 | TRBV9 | CASSARAGGYGYTF
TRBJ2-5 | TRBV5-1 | CASTFGQPQETQYF
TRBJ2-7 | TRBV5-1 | CASSLEGASSYEQYF
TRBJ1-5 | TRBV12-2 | CASRLVGRDDNQPQHF
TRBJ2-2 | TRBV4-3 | CASSKGTNRGRTGELFF
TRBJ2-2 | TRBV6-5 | CASSTGTGNGELFF
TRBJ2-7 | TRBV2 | CASTRTGSYEQYF
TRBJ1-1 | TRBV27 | CASSSSPGTGVMNTEAFF
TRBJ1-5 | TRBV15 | CATSQLVDQPQHF
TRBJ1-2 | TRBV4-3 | CASSQDSQGSYGYTF
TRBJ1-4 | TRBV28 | CASSPFGIGANEKLFF
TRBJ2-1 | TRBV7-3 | CASSLNGGLSNNEQFF
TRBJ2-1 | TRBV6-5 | CASSFRVSPYNEQFF
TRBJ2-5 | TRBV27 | CASSYGGMGKTQYF
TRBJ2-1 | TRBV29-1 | CSVPKGWTSGSNNEQFF
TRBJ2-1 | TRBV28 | CASSLGGRTYNEQFF